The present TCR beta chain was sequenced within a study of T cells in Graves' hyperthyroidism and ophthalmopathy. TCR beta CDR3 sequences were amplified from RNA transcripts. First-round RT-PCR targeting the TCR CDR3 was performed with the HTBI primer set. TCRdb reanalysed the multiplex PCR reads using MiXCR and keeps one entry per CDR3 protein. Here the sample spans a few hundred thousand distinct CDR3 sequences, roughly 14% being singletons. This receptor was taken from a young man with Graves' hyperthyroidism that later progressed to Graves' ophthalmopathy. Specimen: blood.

Here the CDR3 reads CASSRDGQGAVSRYSGELFF. The CDR3 region has the DNA TGTGCCAGCAGCAGAGACGGACAGGGGGCAGTCAGTAGATATTCCGGGGAGCTGTTTTTT. This chain links TRBV7-2 with TRBJ2-2, with 11 bases aligning to TRBD1. CDR1 is SGHTA, CDR2 FQGNSA, per germline. The trim removed 5 bases at V and 6 bases at J, leaving 20 bases unmatched. The CDR3 spans 20 residues.